The clone carrying this T cell receptor beta chain came up once. Its target is unknown. This record belongs to a study of blood T cells in healthy people across ages. Using a J-beta primer mix together with a sample-barcoded 5' primer, a second PCR was run for roughly 6 to 12 cycles. TCRdb processed the 5' RACE reads anew with MiXCR; each CDR3 protein has one entry. The sample lists 700,000 or so distinct CDR3 sequences; roughly 41% were seen once. Overall study results and limits: Long-lived donors had more naive CD4+ cells and higher diversity than aged donors. Roughly linear declines in TCR beta diversity per million T cells occurred with age.

Germline values: CDR1 MNHNS, CDR2 SASEGT. This CDR3 is built from 15 residues. Trimming removed 4 bases from V and 10 bases from J; junction bases left unmatched: 8. The chain has TRBV6-1 and TRBJ1-6; 9 bases agree with TRBD1. This TCR was sampled from an older man in good health. The sequenced sample consisted of blood. The CDR3 DNA follows: TGTGCCAGCAGTGGGAGACAGGGGGTGCAATCACCCCTCCACTTT. Amino acid sequence: CASSGRQGVQSPLHF.